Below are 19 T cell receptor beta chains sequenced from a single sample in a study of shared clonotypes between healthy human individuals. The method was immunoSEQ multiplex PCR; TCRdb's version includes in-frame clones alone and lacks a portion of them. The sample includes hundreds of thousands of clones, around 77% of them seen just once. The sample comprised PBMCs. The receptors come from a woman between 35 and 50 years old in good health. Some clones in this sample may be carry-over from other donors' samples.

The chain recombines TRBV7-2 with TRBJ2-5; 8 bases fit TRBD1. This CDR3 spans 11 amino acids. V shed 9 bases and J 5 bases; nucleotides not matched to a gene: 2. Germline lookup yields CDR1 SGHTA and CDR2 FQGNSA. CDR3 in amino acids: CASQGAETQYF. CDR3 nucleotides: TGTGCCAGTCAGGGGGCTGAGACCCAGTACTTC.

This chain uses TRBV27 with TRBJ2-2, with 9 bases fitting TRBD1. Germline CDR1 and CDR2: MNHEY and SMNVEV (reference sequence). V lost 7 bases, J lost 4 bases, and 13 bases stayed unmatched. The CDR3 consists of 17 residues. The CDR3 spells CASIGSPGQGSTGELFF. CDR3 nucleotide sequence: TGTGCCAGCATAGGGAGTCCGGGACAGGGAAGCACCGGGGAGCTGTTTTTT.

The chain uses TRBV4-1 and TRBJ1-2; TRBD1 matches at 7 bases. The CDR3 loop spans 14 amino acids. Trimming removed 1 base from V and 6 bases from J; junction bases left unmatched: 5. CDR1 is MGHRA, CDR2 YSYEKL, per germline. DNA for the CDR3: TGCGCCAGCAGCCAAGGGGGACAGACGAATGGCTACACCTTC. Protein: CASSQGGQTNGYTF.

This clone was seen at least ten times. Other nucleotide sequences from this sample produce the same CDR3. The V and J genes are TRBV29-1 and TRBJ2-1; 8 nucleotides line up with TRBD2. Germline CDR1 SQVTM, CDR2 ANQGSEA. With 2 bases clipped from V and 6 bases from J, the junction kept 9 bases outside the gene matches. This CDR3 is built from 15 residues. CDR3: CSVERSGGLINEQFF. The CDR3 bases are TGCAGCGTTGAACGATCGGGGGGGCTGATCAATGAGCAGTTCTTC.

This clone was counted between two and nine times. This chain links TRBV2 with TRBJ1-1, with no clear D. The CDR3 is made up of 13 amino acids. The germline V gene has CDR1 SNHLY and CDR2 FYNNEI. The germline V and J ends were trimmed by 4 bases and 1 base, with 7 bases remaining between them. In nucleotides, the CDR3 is TGTGCCAGCAGTGTGGAGGGGAACACTGAAGCTTTCTTT. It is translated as CASSVEGNTEAFF.

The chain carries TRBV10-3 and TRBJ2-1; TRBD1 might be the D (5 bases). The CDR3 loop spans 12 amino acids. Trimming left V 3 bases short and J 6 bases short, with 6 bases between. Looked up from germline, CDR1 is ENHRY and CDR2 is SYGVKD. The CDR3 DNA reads TGTGCCATCAGTGAAACAGGCAATGAGCAGTTCTTC. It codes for CAISETGNEQFF.

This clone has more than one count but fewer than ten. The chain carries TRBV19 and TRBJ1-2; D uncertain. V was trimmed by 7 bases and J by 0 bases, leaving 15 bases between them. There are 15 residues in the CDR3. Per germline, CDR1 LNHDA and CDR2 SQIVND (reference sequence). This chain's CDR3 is CASTPQGYTNYGYTF. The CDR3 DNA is TGTGCCAGTACCCCCCAAGGCTACACTAACTATGGCTACACCTTC.

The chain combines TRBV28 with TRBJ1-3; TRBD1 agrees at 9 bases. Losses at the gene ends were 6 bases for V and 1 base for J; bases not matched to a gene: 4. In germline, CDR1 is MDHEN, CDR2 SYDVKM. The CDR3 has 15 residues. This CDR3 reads CASRAGTGSGNTIYF. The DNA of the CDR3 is TGTGCCAGCAGAGCCGGGACAGGGTCTGGAAACACCATATATTTT.

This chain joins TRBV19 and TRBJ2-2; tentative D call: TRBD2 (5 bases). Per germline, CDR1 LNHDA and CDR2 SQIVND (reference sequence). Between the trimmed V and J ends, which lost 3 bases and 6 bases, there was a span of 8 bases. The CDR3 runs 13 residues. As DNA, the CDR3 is TGTGCCAGTAGTATTGAGGGTTCCGGGGAGCTGTTTTTT. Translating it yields CASSIEGSGELFF.

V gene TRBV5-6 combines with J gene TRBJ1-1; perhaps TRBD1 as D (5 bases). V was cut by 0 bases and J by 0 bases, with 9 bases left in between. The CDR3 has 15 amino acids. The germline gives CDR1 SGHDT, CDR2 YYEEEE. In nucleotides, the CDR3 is TGTGCCAGCAGCTTGGAAGGGGCATTGAACACTGAAGCTTTCTTT. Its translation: CASSLEGALNTEAFF.

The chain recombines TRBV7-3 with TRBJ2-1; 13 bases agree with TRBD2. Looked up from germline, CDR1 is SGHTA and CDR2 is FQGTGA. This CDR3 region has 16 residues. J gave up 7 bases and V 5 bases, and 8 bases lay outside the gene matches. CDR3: CASSPATSGGWNEQFF. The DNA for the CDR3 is TGTGCCAGCAGCCCCGCGACTAGCGGGGGGTGGAATGAGCAGTTCTTC.

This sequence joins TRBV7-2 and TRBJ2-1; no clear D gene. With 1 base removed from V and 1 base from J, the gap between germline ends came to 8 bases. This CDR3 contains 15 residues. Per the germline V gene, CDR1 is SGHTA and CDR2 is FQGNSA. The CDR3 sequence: CASSLVDPSYNEQFF. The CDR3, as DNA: TGTGCCAGCAGCTTAGTGGACCCATCCTACAATGAGCAGTTCTTC.

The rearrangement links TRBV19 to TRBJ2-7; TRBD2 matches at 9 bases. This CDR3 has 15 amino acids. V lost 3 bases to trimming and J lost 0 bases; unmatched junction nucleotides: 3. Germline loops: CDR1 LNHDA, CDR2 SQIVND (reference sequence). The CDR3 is CASSIGLAHSYEQYF. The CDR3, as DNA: TGTGCCAGTAGTATTGGACTAGCGCACTCCTACGAGCAGTACTTC.

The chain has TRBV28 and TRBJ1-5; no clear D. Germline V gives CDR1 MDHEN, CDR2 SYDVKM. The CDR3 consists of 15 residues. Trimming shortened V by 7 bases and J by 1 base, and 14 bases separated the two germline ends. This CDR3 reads CASNDQDRSNQPQHF. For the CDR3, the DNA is TGTGCCAGCAACGACCAGGATCGGAGCAATCAGCCCCAGCATTTT.

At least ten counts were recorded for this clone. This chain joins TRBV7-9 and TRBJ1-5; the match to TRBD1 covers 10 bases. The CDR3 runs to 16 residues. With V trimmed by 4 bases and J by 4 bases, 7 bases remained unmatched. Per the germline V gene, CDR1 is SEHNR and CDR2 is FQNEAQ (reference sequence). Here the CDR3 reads CASSSGQGDRNQPQHF. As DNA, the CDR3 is TGTGCCAGCAGCTCCGGACAGGGGGACCGAAATCAGCCCCAGCATTTT.

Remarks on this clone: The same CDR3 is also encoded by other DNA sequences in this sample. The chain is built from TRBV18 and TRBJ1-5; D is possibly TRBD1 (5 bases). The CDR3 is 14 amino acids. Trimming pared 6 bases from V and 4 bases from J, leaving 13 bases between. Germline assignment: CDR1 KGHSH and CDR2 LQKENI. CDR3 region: CASSPGRGNQPQHF. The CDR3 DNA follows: TGTGCCAGCTCCCCGGGACGGGGAAATCAGCCCCAGCATTTT.

CDR3 loop: CASSSVLAGQETQYF. The CDR3 bases are TGCGCCAGCAGCTCAGTACTAGCAGGGCAAGAGACCCAGTACTTC. V and J are TRBV5-1 and TRBJ2-5, with D maybe TRBD2 (6 bases). The CDR3 contains 15 residues. The V and J ends lost 3 bases and 2 bases respectively, with 14 bases between them. Germline CDR1 reads SGHRS; CDR2 reads YFSETQ.

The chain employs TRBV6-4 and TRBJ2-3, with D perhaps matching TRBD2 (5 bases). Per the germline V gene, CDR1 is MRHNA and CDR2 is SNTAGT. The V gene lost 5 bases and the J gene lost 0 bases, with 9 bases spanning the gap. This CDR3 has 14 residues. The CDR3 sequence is CASSWSGSTDTQYF. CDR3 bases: TGTGCCAGCAGTTGGTCGGGAAGCACAGATACGCAGTATTTT.

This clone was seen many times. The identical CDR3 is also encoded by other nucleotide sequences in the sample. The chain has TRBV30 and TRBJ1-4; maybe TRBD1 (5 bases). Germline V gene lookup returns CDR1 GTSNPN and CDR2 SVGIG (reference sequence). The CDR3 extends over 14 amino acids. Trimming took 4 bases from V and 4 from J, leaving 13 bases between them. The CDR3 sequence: CAWNPGLGNEKLFF. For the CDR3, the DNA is TGTGCCTGGAATCCAGGGTTGGGTAATGAAAAACTGTTTTTT.